This T cell receptor (beta chain) was identified in a study of shared clonotypes between healthy human individuals. Study-wide results and caveats: Collection of samples was limited to blood; tissue repertoires likely differ.

This clone was recorded at least ten times. Antigen: not known. CDR3 length: 13 residues. Germline lookup yields CDR1 SGHVS and CDR2 FNYEAQ. V was clipped by 4 bases and J by 9 bases; unmatched bases: 4. Among the unsorted PBMC samples, replicate PCRs used roughly 0.3 ug DNA, 25,000 to 30,000 T cell genomes. Spread over ten immunoSEQ deep assay plates, unsorted PBMC DNA underwent sequencing. Authors' data handling: ImmunoSEQ junction-only sequences lacked quality scores, so their filtering differed. TCRdb's table, derived via immunoSEQ multiplex PCR, lists solely in-frame clones and lacks some. V and J calls and clone size are given by that table; D and trimming were obtained from the DNA. The sample yields roughly 490,000 clones, 70% to 80% seen once.

The source is a woman aged 40 to 50 in good health. Some clones in this sample may be carry-over from other donors' samples. The material sequenced was PBMCs. This chain links TRBV7-6 with TRBJ2-1, with 9 bases fitting TRBD2. Here the CDR3 DNA reads TGTGCCAGCAGCTCGCGGGAGGGGAGTGAGCAGTTCTTC. Translated: CASSSREGSEQFF.